The entry below describes one T cell receptor beta chain. This record belongs to a study of T cells of healthy individuals. TCRdb called the 5' RACE reads again in MiXCR, with one record for every CDR3 protein. The table shows approximately 100,000 distinct CDR3 sequences, with under 20% occurring only once. Germline CDR1 reads SGHRS; CDR2 reads YFSETQ. V was pared by 0 bases and J by 2 bases, with 12 bases between. This CDR3 contains 16 residues. This TCR derives from a human donor in good health. V usage is TRBV5-1 and J usage is TRBJ2-1; weak D call: TRBD2 (6 bases). CDR3 loop: CASSLGGTGAYNEQFF. Written as DNA, the CDR3 is TGCGCCAGCAGCTTGGGAGGGACGGGAGCCTACAATGAGCAGTTCTTC.